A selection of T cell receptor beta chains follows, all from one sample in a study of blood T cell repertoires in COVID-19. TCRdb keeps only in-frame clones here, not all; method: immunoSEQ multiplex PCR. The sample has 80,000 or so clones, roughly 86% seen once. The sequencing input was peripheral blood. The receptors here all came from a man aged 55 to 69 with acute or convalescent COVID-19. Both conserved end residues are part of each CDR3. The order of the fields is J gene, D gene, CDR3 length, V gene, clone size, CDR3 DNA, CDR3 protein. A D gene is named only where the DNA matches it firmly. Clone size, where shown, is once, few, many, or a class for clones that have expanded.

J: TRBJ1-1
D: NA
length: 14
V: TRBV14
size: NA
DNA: TGTGCCAGCAGCCAAGCTTTACAGGGCACTGAAGCTTTCTTT
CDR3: CASSQALQGTEAFF

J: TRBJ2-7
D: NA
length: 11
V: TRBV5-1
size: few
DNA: TGCGCCAGCAGCGTCGGCTACGAGCAGTACTTC
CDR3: CASSVGYEQYF

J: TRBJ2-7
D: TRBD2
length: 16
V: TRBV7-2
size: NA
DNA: TGTGCCAGCAGTTCAAGCGGGGGCCCCAGCTCCTACGAGCAGTACTTC
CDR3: CASSSSGGPSSYEQYF

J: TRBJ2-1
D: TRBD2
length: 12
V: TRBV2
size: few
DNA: TGTGCCAGCCCTAGCGGGAGGAATGAGCAGTTCTTC
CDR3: CASPSGRNEQFF

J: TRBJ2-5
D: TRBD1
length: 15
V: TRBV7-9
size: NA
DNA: TGTGCCAGCAGCCCTAGAAGGGACAGAGAAGAGACCCAGTACTTC
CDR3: CASSPRRDREETQYF

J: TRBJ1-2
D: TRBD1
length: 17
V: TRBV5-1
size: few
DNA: TGCGCCAGCAGCGCCAAAGGGACAGGGGGCTCGTACTATGGCTACACCTTC
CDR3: CASSAKGTGGSYYGYTF

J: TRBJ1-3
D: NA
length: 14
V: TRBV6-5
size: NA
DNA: TGTGCCAGCACCATAGGGGGGGGTGGAAACACCATATATTTT
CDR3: CASTIGGGGNTIYF

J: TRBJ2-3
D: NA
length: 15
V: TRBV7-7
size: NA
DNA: TGTGCTAGCAGCTTAGTCGGCGGGGGCACAGATACGCAGTATTTT
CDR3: CASSLVGGGTDTQYF

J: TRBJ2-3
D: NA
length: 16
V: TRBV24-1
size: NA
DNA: TGTGCCACCAGTGATTTGCGACAGGCGCCCTTAGTACAGCAGTATTTT
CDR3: CATSDLRQAPLVQQYF

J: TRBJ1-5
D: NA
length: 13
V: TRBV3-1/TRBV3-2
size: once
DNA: TGTGCCAGCAGTGGGGAGAGCAATCAGCCCCAGCATTTT
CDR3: CASSGESNQPQHF

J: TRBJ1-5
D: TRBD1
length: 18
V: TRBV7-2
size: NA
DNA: TGTGCCAGCAGCTTAGTGGCAGGGGGCCTCAATAGCAATCAGCCCCAGCATTTT
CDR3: CASSLVAGGLNSNQPQHF

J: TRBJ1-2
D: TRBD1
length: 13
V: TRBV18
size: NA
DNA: TGTGCCAGCTCCGGAGACAGGGAGTCTGGCTACACCTTC
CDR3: CASSGDRESGYTF

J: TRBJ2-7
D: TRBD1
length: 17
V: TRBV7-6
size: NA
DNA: TGTGCCAGCAGCTCCGGGTACGGCCCGGGACAGGGTTACGAGCAGTACTTC
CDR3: CASSSGYGPGQGYEQYF

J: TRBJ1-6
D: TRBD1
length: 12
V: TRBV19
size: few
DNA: TGTGCCAGTAGTGTCACACAGGGGTCCCTCCACTTT
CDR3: CASSVTQGSLHF

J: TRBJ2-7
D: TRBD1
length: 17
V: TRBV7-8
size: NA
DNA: TGTGCCAGCAGCATATCCGGGACAGTAGAGGACCCCTACGAGCAGTACTTC
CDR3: CASSISGTVEDPYEQYF

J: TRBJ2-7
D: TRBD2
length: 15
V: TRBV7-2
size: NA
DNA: TGTGCCAGCAGCTTCTTTACGGGGGGGATCAACGAGCAGTACTTC
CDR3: CASSFFTGGINEQYF

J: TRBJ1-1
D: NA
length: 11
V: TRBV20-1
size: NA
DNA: TGCAGTGCTAGGACAGAAATCTGGGCTTTCTTT
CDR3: CSARTEIWAFF

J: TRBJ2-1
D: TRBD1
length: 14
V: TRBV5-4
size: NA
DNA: TGTGCCAGCAGCAACGGACAGGGAGTGTTCGAAGAGTTCTTC
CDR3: CASSNGQGVFEEFF

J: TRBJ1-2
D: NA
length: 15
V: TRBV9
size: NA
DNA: TGTGCCAGCAGCGTAGAGGGGGGGACAAACTATGGCTACACCTTC
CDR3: CASSVEGGTNYGYTF

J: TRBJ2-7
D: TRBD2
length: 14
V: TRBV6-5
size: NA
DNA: TGTGCCAGCACAGTGGGCGGGAGGGCCCACGAGCAGTACTTC
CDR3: CASTVGGRAHEQYF

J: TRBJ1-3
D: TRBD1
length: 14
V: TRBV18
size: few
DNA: TGTGCCAGCTCACCCGACAGGGCTGGAAACACCATATATTTT
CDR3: CASSPDRAGNTIYF

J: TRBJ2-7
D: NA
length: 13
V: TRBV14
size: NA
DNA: TGTGCCAGCAGCCAAGAAGGGCTAGCAGGGCAGTACTTC
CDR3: CASSQEGLAGQYF

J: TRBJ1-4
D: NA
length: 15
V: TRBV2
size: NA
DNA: TGTGCCAGCAGTGAAGCGGGCTTAGTAGGAGAAAAACTGTTTTTT
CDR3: CASSEAGLVGEKLFF

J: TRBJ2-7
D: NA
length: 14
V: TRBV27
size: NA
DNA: TGTGCCAGCAAGTTAGCGAATAACTCCTACGAGCAGTACTTC
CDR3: CASKLANNSYEQYF

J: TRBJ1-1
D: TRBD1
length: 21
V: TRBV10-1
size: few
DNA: TGCGCCAGCAGTGAGCGTCGACGTACAGGGGGCCGTGTGATCGTTTCGTGGGAGGCTTTCTTT
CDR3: CASSERRRTGGRVIVSWEAFF

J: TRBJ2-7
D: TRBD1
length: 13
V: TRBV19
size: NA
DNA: TGTGCCACCAGAGGGGGCCTTACCTACGAGCAGTACTTC
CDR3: CATRGGLTYEQYF

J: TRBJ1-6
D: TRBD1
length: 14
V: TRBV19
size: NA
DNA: TGTGCCAGTACCAGACAGGGCCCCGGTTCACCCCTCCACTTT
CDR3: CASTRQGPGSPLHF

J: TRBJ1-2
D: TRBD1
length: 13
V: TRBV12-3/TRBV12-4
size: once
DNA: TGTGCCAGCAGACGGGACAGAAACTATGGCTACACCTTC
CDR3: CASRRDRNYGYTF

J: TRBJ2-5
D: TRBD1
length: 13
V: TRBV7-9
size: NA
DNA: TGTGCCAGCAACCAACAGGGGGCAGAGACCCAGTACTTC
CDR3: CASNQQGAETQYF

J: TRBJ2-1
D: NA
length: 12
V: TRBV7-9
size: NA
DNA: TGTGCCGGCGGGGCAGGGAGGAATGAGCAGTTCTTC
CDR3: CAGGAGRNEQFF

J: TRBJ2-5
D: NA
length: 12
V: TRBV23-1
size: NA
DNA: TGCGCCAGCAGTCAATTAAATACAGGACGGGACTTC
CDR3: CASSQLNTGRDF

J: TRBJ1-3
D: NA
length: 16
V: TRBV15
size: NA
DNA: TGTGCCACCAGCAGAGAAGCGGGGGGCTACGGAAACACCATATATTTT
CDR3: CATSREAGGYGNTIYF

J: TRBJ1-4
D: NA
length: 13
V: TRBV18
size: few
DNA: TGTGCCAGCTCACCAGGGAGGGGTGAAAAACTGTTTTTT
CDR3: CASSPGRGEKLFF

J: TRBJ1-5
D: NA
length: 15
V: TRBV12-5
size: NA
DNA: TGTGCTAGTGCTGGGGACATAATTAGCAATCAGCCCCAGCATTTT
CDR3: CASAGDIISNQPQHF

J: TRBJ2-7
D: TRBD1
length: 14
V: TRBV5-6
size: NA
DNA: TGTGCCAGCAGCTTGGGACAGGGACGCTACGAGCAGTACTTC
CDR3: CASSLGQGRYEQYF

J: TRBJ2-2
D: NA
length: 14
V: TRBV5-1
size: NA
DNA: TGCGCCAGCAGCTTTGGACACAACACCGGGGAGCTGTTTTTT
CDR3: CASSFGHNTGELFF

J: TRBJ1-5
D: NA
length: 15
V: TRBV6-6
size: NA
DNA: TGTGCCAGCAGTCGATCAGACAGCTACAATCAGCCCCAGCATTTT
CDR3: CASSRSDSYNQPQHF

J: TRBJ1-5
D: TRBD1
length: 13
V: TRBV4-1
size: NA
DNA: TGCGCCAGCAGCCCAGGGGGCTATCAGCCCCAGCATTTT
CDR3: CASSPGGYQPQHF

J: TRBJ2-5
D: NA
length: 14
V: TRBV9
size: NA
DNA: TGTGCCAGCAGCGTCAGTAGCAGGGGTGAGACCCAGTACTTC
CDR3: CASSVSSRGETQYF

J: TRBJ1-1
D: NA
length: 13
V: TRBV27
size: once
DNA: TGTGCCAGCAGTGGGGCGGCGAACACTGAAGCTTTCTTT
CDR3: CASSGAANTEAFF

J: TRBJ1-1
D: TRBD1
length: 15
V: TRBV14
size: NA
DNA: TGTGCCAGCAGGGACAGGGGACACATGAACACTGAAGCTTTCTTT
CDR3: CASRDRGHMNTEAFF

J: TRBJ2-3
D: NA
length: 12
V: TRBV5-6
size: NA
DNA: TGTGCCTCGTTAGGATCAGGGGATACGCAGTATTTT
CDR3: CASLGSGDTQYF

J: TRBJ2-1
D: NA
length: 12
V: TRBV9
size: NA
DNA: TGTGCCAGCAGCGTATCATACAATGAGCAGTTCTTC
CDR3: CASSVSYNEQFF

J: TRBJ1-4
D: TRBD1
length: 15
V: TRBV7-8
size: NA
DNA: TGTGCCAGCAGCCCGTCCGGGACAGGGAGGGAAAAACTGTTTTTT
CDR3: CASSPSGTGREKLFF

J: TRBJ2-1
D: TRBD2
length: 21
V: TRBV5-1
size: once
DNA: TGCGCCAGCAGCTTGTGGGGGCCGGGACTAGCGGGAGAAGGGGGCTACAATGAGCAGTTCTTC
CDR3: CASSLWGPGLAGEGGYNEQFF

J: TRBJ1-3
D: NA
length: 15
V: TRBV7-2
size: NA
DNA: TGTGCCAGCAGCTTAATCGCCGGCTCTGGAAACACCATATATTTT
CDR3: CASSLIAGSGNTIYF

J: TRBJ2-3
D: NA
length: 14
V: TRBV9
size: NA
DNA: TGTGCCAGCAAGAGATCCTCTAGCACAGATACGCAGTATTTT
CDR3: CASKRSSSTDTQYF

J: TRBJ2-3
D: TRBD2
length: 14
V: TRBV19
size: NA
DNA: TGTGCCAGTACCCTAGCGGCTAGCACAGATACGCAGTATTTT
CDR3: CASTLAASTDTQYF

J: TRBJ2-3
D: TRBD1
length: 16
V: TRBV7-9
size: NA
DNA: TGTGCCAGCAGCTTAGCTACAGGGGAAGGCACAGATACGCAGTATTTT
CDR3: CASSLATGEGTDTQYF

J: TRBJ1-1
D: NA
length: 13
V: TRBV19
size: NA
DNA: TGTGCCAGTAGTATAGAGGGAGACACTGAAGCTTTCTTT
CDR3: CASSIEGDTEAFF